The present T cell receptor beta chain was sequenced within a study of shared clonotypes between healthy human individuals. Clones were read by immunoSEQ multiplex PCR, and TCRdb kept only the in-frame ones, dropping some. The repertoire consists of 980,000 or so clones, with around 80% occurring once and the leading ten covering about 1.5%. CD45RA-negative memory and CD45RA+ naive subsets were split from the CD4+ cells. The clonotype originates from a man between 18 and 29 years old in good health. Sequenced: memory CD4+ T cells sorted from blood. The subset denotes: CD45RA-negative fraction.

CDR3 bases: TGTGCCAGCAGTCCTCAGGGGCCCCGGGAGACCCAGTACTTC. Translated, it gives CASSPQGPRETQYF. This chain links TRBV6-4 with TRBJ2-5; possible D gene TRBD1, 6 bases. The CDR3 length is 14 residues. With 5 bases removed from V and 5 bases from J, the gap between germline ends came to 15 bases. Germline V gene lookup returns CDR1 MRHNA and CDR2 SNTAGT.